The TCR beta chain under discussion was sequenced for a study of spatial heterogeneity in lung cancer. Time point given: sample taken at primary tumor resection. Unsorted samples of tumor, nontumor lung or frozen PBMC had their whole RNA sequenced. TCRdb reprocessed the 5' RACE reads with MiXCR, giving one entry per CDR3 protein. In the table there are 65,000 to 85,000 distinct CDR3 sequences, more than 15% of which are singletons. The germline V and J ends were trimmed by 4 bases and 1 base, with 13 bases remaining between them. This CDR3 contains 15 residues. Germline V gene lookup returns CDR1 SGDLS and CDR2 YYNGEE.

This TCR derives from a male donor with early-stage non-small cell lung cancer. Specimen: PBMCs, collected at surgery. This chain connects TRBV9 to TRBJ2-3, with D perhaps TRBD2 (5 bases). The CDR3 DNA reads as TGTGCCAGCAGCTCCCGGAGTAGCGGCACAGATACGCAGTATTTT. This codes for CASSSRSSGTDTQYF.